A single T cell receptor beta chain is shown here with its context. The data were obtained in a study of blood T cell repertoires in COVID-19. In the study overall: Both acute and convalescent COVID-19 samples were obtained from the United States, Italy and Spain.

Some clones are missing from TCRdb's copy, which holds only in-frame ones; the method was immunoSEQ multiplex PCR. This table holds fewer than 450,000 clones, about 91% found once. The CDR3 loop spans 20 amino acids. The rearrangement joins TRBV21-1 to TRBJ2-3; TRBD1, the table's D call, lacks a check against the DNA. TRBV21-1 is a listed pseudogene. This TCR was recovered from a woman in her 50s with COVID-19, enrolled during active disease. Sequenced material: peripheral blood. CDR3 loop: CASSKALSLSSAGGIDTQYF. CDR3 nucleotides: TGTGCCAGCAGCAAAGCGCTTTCCTTATCCTCCGCAGGGGGCATAGATACGCAGTATTTT.